This T cell receptor (beta chain) was identified during a study of cytomegalovirus exposure and HLA in healthy donors. Study-level results: The later analysis indicated that the majority of CMV-associated TCR beta chains appeared HLA-restricted. In vitro testing confirmed three CMV-associated chains as specific for CMV antigens.

As for this clone: Its target is not known.

Nominally healthy donors provided the samples, though records likely missed some immune exposures. PCR used 60 Vbeta primers and 13 Jbeta primers. Libraries were prepared by immunoSEQ multiplex PCR; TCRdb keeps only in-frame clonotypes and omits some of them. Among roughly 140,000 clones, 64% were seen once, and the ten largest hold 2.5% to 3.5%. The V end was cut by 5 bases, the J end by 0 bases, with 11 bases between. Germline-derived CDR1 and CDR2 are SGHTA and FQGTGA. The CDR3 is 15 amino acids. The sample consisted of PBMCs. This sequence was found in a woman in her thirties in good health and CMV-seropositive. This sequence joins TRBV7-3 and TRBJ2-1, with a weak D call TRBD2 (6 bases). This CDR3 reads CASSLMTSSYNEQFF. CDR3 nucleotide sequence: TGTGCCAGCAGCCTGATGACTAGCTCCTACAATGAGCAGTTCTTC.